Listed below are T cell receptor beta chains from one sample, sequenced in a study of cytomegalovirus exposure and HLA in healthy donors. Sequencing used immunoSEQ multiplex PCR; TCRdb keeps in-frame clones, though not all of them. The sample includes 150,000 to 200,000 clones, 81% seen only once; the top ten take around 2%. The sample comprised PBMCs. All receptors come from a man between 18 and 29 years old in good health and CMV-seronegative. Both conserved end residues are part of each CDR3. A D gene is named only where the DNA matches it firmly. The size of a clone is reported for some rows only, either as once, few or many, or as a class for expanded clones.

CDR3 protein: CAISDRAADTQYF
CDR3 DNA: TGTGCCATCTCGGACAGGGCGGCGGATACGCAGTATTTT
V gene: TRBV19
J gene: TRBJ2-3
clone size: NA
D gene: TRBD1

CDR3 protein: CAWSGRVGQLAVNEQFF
CDR3 DNA: TGTGCCTGGAGCGGAAGGGTTGGCCAACTAGCGGTGAATGAGCAGTTCTTC
V gene: TRBV30
J gene: TRBJ2-1
clone size: NA
D gene: TRBD2

CDR3 protein: CSVVLAELAKNIQYF
CDR3 DNA: TGCAGCGTTGTCCTAGCGGAGCTAGCCAAAAACATTCAGTACTTC
V gene: TRBV29-1
J gene: TRBJ2-4
clone size: NA
D gene: TRBD2

CDR3 protein: CSAGGLGTNYGYTF
CDR3 DNA: TGCAGCGCGGGGGGTCTGGGAACTAACTATGGCTACACCTTC
V gene: TRBV29-1
J gene: TRBJ1-2
clone size: NA
D gene: NA

CDR3 protein: CASRSGQGNSPLHF
CDR3 DNA: TGTGCCAGCAGATCGGGGCAGGGGAATTCACCCCTCCACTTT
V gene: TRBV6-6
J gene: TRBJ1-6
clone size: few
D gene: NA

CDR3 protein: CASSLTSGAFGDTQYF
CDR3 DNA: TGTGCCAGCAGCTTGACTAGCGGGGCGTTCGGAGATACGCAGTATTTT
V gene: TRBV5-6
J gene: TRBJ2-3
clone size: once
D gene: TRBD2

CDR3 protein: CASEWADTALHEQYF
CDR3 DNA: TGCGCCAGCGAGTGGGCCGACACCGCTCTCCACGAGCAGTACTTC
V gene: TRBV10-1
J gene: TRBJ2-7
clone size: NA
D gene: NA

CDR3 protein: CASSPRTGDYTGELFF
CDR3 DNA: TGTGCCAGCAGCCCCCGGACAGGGGATTACACCGGGGAGCTGTTTTTT
V gene: TRBV7-2
J gene: TRBJ2-2
clone size: few
D gene: TRBD1

CDR3 protein: CASSGSSYNEQFF
CDR3 DNA: TGTGCCAGCAGCGGGAGCTCCTACAATGAGCAGTTCTTC
V gene: TRBV5-4
J gene: TRBJ2-1
clone size: few
D gene: NA

CDR3 protein: CASSLTLAGHYEQYF
CDR3 DNA: TGCGCCAGCAGCCTTACCCTAGCGGGGCACTACGAGCAGTACTTC
V gene: TRBV4-3
J gene: TRBJ2-7
clone size: few
D gene: TRBD2

CDR3 protein: CASRRGSGNTIYF
CDR3 DNA: TGTGCCAGTAGAAGGGGCTCTGGAAACACCATATATTTT
V gene: TRBV19
J gene: TRBJ1-3
clone size: NA
D gene: NA

CDR3 protein: CASSTQGASEQYF
CDR3 DNA: TGTGCCAGCAGCACACAGGGGGCGTCCGAGCAGTACTTC
V gene: TRBV7-6
J gene: TRBJ2-7
clone size: NA
D gene: TRBD1

CDR3 protein: CASRPDRRNGYTF
CDR3 DNA: TGTGCCAGCAGGCCCGACAGGCGGAATGGCTACACCTTC
V gene: TRBV6-5
J gene: TRBJ1-2
clone size: NA
D gene: NA

CDR3 protein: CASSRLRTGGRGEKLFF
CDR3 DNA: TGTGCCAGCAGCCGATTACGGACAGGGGGCCGGGGGGAAAAACTGTTTTTT
V gene: TRBV28
J gene: TRBJ1-4
clone size: once
D gene: TRBD1

CDR3 protein: CASNTVSSSTDTQYF
CDR3 DNA: TGTGCCAGCAATACAGTCTCTTCTAGCACAGATACGCAGTATTTT
V gene: TRBV10-3
J gene: TRBJ2-3
clone size: NA
D gene: NA

CDR3 protein: CASTAYPYGSYEQYF
CDR3 DNA: TGTGCCAGCACCGCTTACCCATACGGGAGTTACGAGCAGTACTTC
V gene: TRBV11-2
J gene: TRBJ2-7
clone size: NA
D gene: NA

CDR3 protein: CASSMGLRRHNEQFF
CDR3 DNA: TGTGCCAGTAGTATGGGACTTCGCCGGCACAATGAGCAGTTCTTC
V gene: TRBV19
J gene: TRBJ2-1
clone size: NA
D gene: NA

CDR3 protein: CASSVGLRENTEAFF
CDR3 DNA: TGTGCCAGCAGCGTAGGATTACGCGAGAACACTGAAGCTTTCTTT
V gene: TRBV9
J gene: TRBJ1-1
clone size: NA
D gene: NA

CDR3 protein: CASSLALGRNNEQFF
CDR3 DNA: TGTGCCAGCAGCTTAGCACTGGGCCGGAACAATGAGCAGTTCTTC
V gene: TRBV7-9
J gene: TRBJ2-1
clone size: NA
D gene: NA

CDR3 protein: CASLNGEAFF
CDR3 DNA: TGTGCCAGCCTCAACGGTGAAGCTTTCTTT
V gene: TRBV6-1
J gene: TRBJ1-1
clone size: NA
D gene: NA

CDR3 protein: CASSFGTSVYNEQFF
CDR3 DNA: TGTGCCAGCAGCTTTGGGACTAGCGTTTACAATGAGCAGTTCTTC
V gene: TRBV5-4
J gene: TRBJ2-1
clone size: NA
D gene: TRBD2

CDR3 protein: CASSAAGRGYNEQFF
CDR3 DNA: TGTGCCAGCAGTGCAGCTGGGCGGGGATACAATGAGCAGTTCTTC
V gene: TRBV25-1
J gene: TRBJ2-1
clone size: NA
D gene: NA

CDR3 protein: CASSWDSSGNTIYF
CDR3 DNA: TGTGCCAGCAGCTGGGACAGTTCTGGAAACACCATATATTTT
V gene: TRBV7-9
J gene: TRBJ1-3
clone size: NA
D gene: TRBD1

CDR3 protein: CASSQAGANTGELFF
CDR3 DNA: TGTGCCAGCAGCCAAGCGGGAGCGAACACCGGGGAGCTGTTTTTT
V gene: TRBV2
J gene: TRBJ2-2
clone size: NA
D gene: TRBD2

CDR3 protein: CASSIAGTGAYEQYF
CDR3 DNA: TGTGCCAGTAGTATAGCCGGGACAGGAGCCTACGAGCAGTACTTC
V gene: TRBV19
J gene: TRBJ2-7
clone size: few
D gene: TRBD1

CDR3 protein: CASSLLGQENSGEQYF
CDR3 DNA: TGTGCCAGCAGCTTACTTGGACAGGAAAATAGCGGCGAGCAGTACTTC
V gene: TRBV11-2
J gene: TRBJ2-7
clone size: NA
D gene: NA

CDR3 protein: CASSPNPTGSNQPQHF
CDR3 DNA: TGTGCCAGCTCACCGAACCCGACAGGGAGCAATCAGCCCCAGCATTTT
V gene: TRBV18
J gene: TRBJ1-5
clone size: NA
D gene: TRBD1

CDR3 protein: CAWSRDRGSYEQYF
CDR3 DNA: TGTGCCTGGAGCAGGGACAGGGGCTCCTACGAGCAGTACTTC
V gene: TRBV30
J gene: TRBJ2-7
clone size: NA
D gene: TRBD1

CDR3 protein: CASRLAGGTQETQYF
CDR3 DNA: TGCGCCAGTAGACTAGCGGGGGGGACCCAAGAGACCCAGTACTTC
V gene: TRBV10-2
J gene: TRBJ2-5
clone size: NA
D gene: TRBD2

CDR3 protein: CASSDVGWGANTGELFF
CDR3 DNA: TGTGCCAGCAGTGATGTGGGGTGGGGCGCGAACACCGGGGAGCTGTTTTTT
V gene: TRBV6-1
J gene: TRBJ2-2
clone size: NA
D gene: NA

CDR3 protein: CASSRQRDGEQYF
CDR3 DNA: TGTGCCAGCAGCCGTCAGCGGGACGGCGAGCAGTACTTC
V gene: TRBV14
J gene: TRBJ2-7
clone size: NA
D gene: TRBD2

CDR3 protein: CASSLERQGVREKLFF
CDR3 DNA: TGTGCCAGCAGCTTAGAAAGGCAGGGGGTACGGGAAAAACTGTTTTTT
V gene: TRBV7-2
J gene: TRBJ1-4
clone size: NA
D gene: TRBD1

CDR3 protein: CASSSRTDNTGELFF
CDR3 DNA: TGTGCCAGCAGTTCCAGGACAGACAACACCGGGGAGCTGTTTTTT
V gene: TRBV27
J gene: TRBJ2-2
clone size: NA
D gene: NA